These 9 T cell receptor beta chains came from one sample sequenced in a study of shared clonotypes between healthy human individuals. Sequenced by immunoSEQ multiplex PCR; TCRdb stores in-frame clones only, minus some. The profile shows roughly 2,300,000 clones, 92% of them singletons. The sequencing sample was made of naive CD4+ T cells from PBMCs. Noted subset: CD45RA+ positively selected. The source of these receptors is a man younger than 35 in good health. Some clones in this sample may be carry-over from other donors' samples.

The CDR3 DNA is TGTGCCAGCAGCCACCGACAGGGGGATAGCACAGATACGCAGTATTTT. It specifies CASSHRQGDSTDTQYF. The chain has TRBV7-3 and TRBJ2-3; 9 nucleotides agree with TRBD1. CDR1 is SGHTA and CDR2 is FQGTGA in the germline V gene. The J segment lost 0 bases and the V segment lost 5 bases, leaving 6 bases of the junction unmatched. The CDR3 length is 16 residues.

The chain carries TRBV2 and TRBJ2-4; TRBD1 agrees at 9 bases. CDR1 and CDR2 from the germline V gene are SNHLY and FYNNEI. V dropped 5 bases and J dropped 0; count of bases not matched to a gene: 5. This CDR3 comprises 16 residues. In DNA form, the CDR3 reads TGTGCCAGCAGTAAGGGACAGGGTTTAGCCAAAAACATTCAGTACTTC. Amino acids: CASSKGQGLAKNIQYF. Full variable domain (missing parts from reference TRBV2 and TRBJ2-4): EPEVTQTPSHQVTQMGQEVILRCVPISNHLYFYWYRQILGQKVEFLVSFYNNEISEKSEIFDDQFSVERPDGSNFTLKIRSTKLEDSAMYFCASSKGQGLAKNIQYFGAGTRLSVL.

The CDR3, as DNA: TGTGCCAGCAGCGCGACTAGCGGAACCTACGAGCAGTACTTC. Its protein is CASSATSGTYEQYF. The chain joins TRBV9 to TRBJ2-7; the match to TRBD2 covers 9 bases. CDR3 size: 14 residues. In germline, CDR1 is SGDLS, CDR2 YYNGEE. The J segment lost 2 bases and the V segment lost 3 bases, leaving 3 bases of the junction unmatched. Drawing the rest from reference TRBV9 and TRBJ2-7, the complete variable domain is DSGVTQTPKHLITATGQRVTLRCSPRSGDLSVYWYQQSLDQGLQFLIQYYNGEERAKGNILERFSAQQFPDLHSELNLSSLELGDSALYFCASSATSGTYEQYFGPGTRLTVT.

The chain recombines TRBV5-6 with TRBJ2-7; the D gene is possibly TRBD1 (5 bases). Germline CDR1 SGHDT, CDR2 YYEEEE. V lost 3 bases, J lost 5 bases, and 15 bases lay in between. The CDR3 totals 14 residues. This chain's CDR3 is CASSSRAGFHEQYF. The CDR3 DNA sequence: TGTGCCAGCAGCTCCAGGGCCGGGTTCCACGAGCAGTACTTC.

The V gene is TRBV6-6, the J gene TRBJ2-2; D remains ambiguous. The CDR3 runs 13 residues. V lost 6 bases and J 5 bases, leaving 10 bases between the germline ends. CDR1 and CDR2 from the germline V gene are MNHNY and SVGAGI (reference sequence). CDR3: CASSLIRTGELFF. The CDR3 bases are TGTGCCAGCAGCCTGATACGGACCGGGGAGCTGTTTTTT.

On this clone: At the DNA level, this CDR3 is encoded by other sequences in the same sample as well. V usage is TRBV7-3 and J usage is TRBJ2-1; D may be TRBD2 (6 bases). CDR3 length: 15 residues. Germline V gene sequence: CDR1 SGHTA, CDR2 FQGTGA. Trimming took off 0 bases at V and 2 bases at J, with 8 bases between the two ends. The CDR3 protein is CASSLTGGTYNEQFF. The CDR3 DNA sequence: TGTGCCAGCAGCTTAACGGGGGGAACCTACAATGAGCAGTTCTTC.

The chain carries TRBV5-1 and TRBJ2-1, with D maybe TRBD1 (7 bases). The CDR3 is made up of 13 amino acids. Trimming cost V 6 bases and J 7 bases, with 14 bases left between them. In germline, CDR1 is SGHRS, CDR2 YFSETQ. The DNA of the CDR3 is TGCGCCAGCATGCAGGGGGGAAGAAATGAGCAGTTCTTC. This gives the protein CASMQGGRNEQFF.

The CDR3 sequence: CASSFRVHETQYF. In DNA, the CDR3 is TGTGCCAGCAGCTTCCGGGTACACGAGACCCAGTACTTC. The chain combines TRBV7-3 with TRBJ2-5; D is undetermined. V lost 3 bases and J 5 bases, leaving 10 bases between the germline ends. Germline CDR1 SGHTA, CDR2 FQGTGA. This CDR3 comprises 13 residues.

In its sample, this clone was seen once. The chain uses TRBV10-3 and TRBJ2-5, with TRBD1 as a possible D gene (5 bases). This CDR3 region has 13 residues. Trimming left V 0 bases short and J 10 bases short, with 12 bases between. CDR1 and CDR2 from the germline V gene are ENHRY and SYGVKD. The CDR3 DNA follows: TGTGCCATCAGTGAGTCAGGGGCCCCAGGCCAGTACTTC. This encodes CAISESGAPGQYF.